This TCR beta chain was recorded in a study of regulatory T cells in long-lasting Graves disease. About the research overall: Treatment with antithyroid drugs for over 5 years, together with positive TSH receptor antibodies, meant persistent Graves' disease.

Arm-PCR with iRepertoire HTBI primers amplified the CDR3 regions for these TCR beta libraries. Each CDR3 protein gets one entry after TCRdb re-called the multiplex PCR reads with MiXCR. The sample shows over 450,000 distinct CDR3 sequences, about 22% of them seen only once. Indicated time point: persistent/refractory GD, antithyroid drugs over 5 years with positive TRAb. RNA from PBMCs was the source of the TCR library. It was American Thyroid Association guidelines that determined Graves' disease diagnosis. Germline V lookup: CDR1 DFQATT, CDR2 SNEGSKA (reference sequence). The CDR3 loop spans 15 amino acids. V was clipped by 3 bases and J by 0 bases, with 12 bases between them. This clonotype was picked up a small number of times.

Here the sequenced sample was peripheral blood mononuclear cells (PBMCs), taken when the disease was refractory, from a patient treated with antithyroid drugs. This chain joins TRBV20-1 and TRBJ1-3, with D unresolved. The TCR sequence derives from a female donor with Graves disease. DNA for the CDR3: TGCAGTGCTAGGGGCCCTGGGAGCTCTGGAAACACCATATATTTT. Encoded protein: CSARGPGSSGNTIYF.